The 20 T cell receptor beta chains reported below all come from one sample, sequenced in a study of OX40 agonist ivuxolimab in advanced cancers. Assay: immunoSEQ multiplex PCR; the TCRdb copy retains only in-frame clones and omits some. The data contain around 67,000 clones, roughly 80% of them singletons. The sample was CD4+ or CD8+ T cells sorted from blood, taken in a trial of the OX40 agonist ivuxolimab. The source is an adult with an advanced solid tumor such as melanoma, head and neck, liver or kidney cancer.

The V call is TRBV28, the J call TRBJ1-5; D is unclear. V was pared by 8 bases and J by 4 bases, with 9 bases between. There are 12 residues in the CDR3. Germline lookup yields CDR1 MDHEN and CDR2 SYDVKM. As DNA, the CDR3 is TGTGCCAGCCGATACCTTAATCAGCCCCAGCATTTT. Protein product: CASRYLNQPQHF.

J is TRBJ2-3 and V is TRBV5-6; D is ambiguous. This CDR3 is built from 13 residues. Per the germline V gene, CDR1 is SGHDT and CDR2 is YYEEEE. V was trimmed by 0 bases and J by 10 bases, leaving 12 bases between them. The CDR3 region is CASSLASATAQYF. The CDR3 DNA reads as TGTGCCAGCAGCTTGGCGTCAGCCACCGCGCAGTATTTT.

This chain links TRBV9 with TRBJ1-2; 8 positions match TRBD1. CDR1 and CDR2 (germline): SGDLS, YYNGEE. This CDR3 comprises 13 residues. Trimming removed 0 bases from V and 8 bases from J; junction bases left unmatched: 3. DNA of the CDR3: TGTGCCAGCAGCGTAGCGACAGGGGTCGGCTACACCTTC. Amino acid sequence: CASSVATGVGYTF.

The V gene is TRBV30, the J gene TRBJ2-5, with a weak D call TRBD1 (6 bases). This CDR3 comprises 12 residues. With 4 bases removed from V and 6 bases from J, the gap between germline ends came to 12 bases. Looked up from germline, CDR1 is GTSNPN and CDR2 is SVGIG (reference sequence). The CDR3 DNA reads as TGTGCCTGGACAGGGGATGGGCAGACCCAGTACTTC. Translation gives CAWTGDGQTQYF.

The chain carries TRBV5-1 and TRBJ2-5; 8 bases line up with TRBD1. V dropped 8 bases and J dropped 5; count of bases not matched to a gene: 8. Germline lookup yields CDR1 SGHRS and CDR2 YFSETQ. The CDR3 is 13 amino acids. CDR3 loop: CASYPGGRETQYF. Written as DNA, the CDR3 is TGCGCCAGTTACCCAGGGGGCAGGGAGACCCAGTACTTC. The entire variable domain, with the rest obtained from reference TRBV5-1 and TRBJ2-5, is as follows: KAGVTQTPRYLIKTRGQQVTLSCSPISGHRSVSWYQQTPGQGLQFLFEYFSETQRNKGNFPGRFSGRQFSNSRSEMNVSTLELGDSALYLCASYPGGRETQYFGPGTRLLVL.

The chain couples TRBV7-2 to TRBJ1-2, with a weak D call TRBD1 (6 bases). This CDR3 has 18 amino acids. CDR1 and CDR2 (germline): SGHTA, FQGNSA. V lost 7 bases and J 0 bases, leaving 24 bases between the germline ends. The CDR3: CASTLGGASLLANYGYTF. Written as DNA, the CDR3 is TGTGCCAGCACCCTTGGGGGGGCCAGCCTACTAGCTAACTATGGCTACACCTTC.

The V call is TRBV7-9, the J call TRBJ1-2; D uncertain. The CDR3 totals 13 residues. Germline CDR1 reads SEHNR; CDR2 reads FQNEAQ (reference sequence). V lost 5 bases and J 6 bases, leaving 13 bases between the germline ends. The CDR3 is CASSLRTVDGYTF. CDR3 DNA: TGTGCCAGCAGCCTAAGGACGGTTGATGGCTACACCTTC.

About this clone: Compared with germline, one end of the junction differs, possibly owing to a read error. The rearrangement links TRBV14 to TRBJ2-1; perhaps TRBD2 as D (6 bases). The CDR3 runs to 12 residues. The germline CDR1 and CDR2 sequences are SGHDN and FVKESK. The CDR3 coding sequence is TGTGCCAGCAGCCAAGATAGGGCCAGGGAGGTCTTC. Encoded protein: CASSQDRAREVF.

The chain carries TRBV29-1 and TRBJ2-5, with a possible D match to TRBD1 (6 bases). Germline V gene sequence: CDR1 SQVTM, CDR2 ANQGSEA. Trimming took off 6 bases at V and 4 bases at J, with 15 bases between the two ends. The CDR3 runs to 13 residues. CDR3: CSVRTDVPETQYF. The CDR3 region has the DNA TGCAGCGTCAGGACAGATGTTCCAGAGACCCAGTACTTC.

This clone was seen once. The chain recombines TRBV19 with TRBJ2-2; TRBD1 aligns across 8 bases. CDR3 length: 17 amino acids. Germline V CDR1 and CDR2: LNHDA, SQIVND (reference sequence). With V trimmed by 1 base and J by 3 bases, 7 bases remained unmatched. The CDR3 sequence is CASSIGVGQGYTGELFF. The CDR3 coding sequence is TGTGCCAGTAGTATAGGTGTAGGACAGGGATACACCGGGGAGCTGTTTTTT.

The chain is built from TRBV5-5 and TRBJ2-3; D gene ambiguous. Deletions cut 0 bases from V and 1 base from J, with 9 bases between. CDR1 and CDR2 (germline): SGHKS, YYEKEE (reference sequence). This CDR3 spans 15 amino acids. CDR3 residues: CASSLEAERTDTQYF. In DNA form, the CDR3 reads TGTGCCAGCAGCTTGGAGGCGGAGCGCACAGATACGCAGTATTTT.

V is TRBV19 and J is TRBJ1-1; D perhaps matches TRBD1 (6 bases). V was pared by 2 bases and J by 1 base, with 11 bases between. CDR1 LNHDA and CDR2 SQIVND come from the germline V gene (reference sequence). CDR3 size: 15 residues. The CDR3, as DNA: TGTGCCAGTAGTATATGGGGGCTGAAGAACACTGAAGCTTTCTTT. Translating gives CASSIWGLKNTEAFF. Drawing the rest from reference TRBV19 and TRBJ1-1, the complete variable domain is DGGITQSPKYLFRKEGQNVTLSCEQNLNHDAMYWYRQDPGQGLRLIYYSQIVNDFQKGDIAEGYSVSREKKESFPLTVTSAQKNPTAFYLCASSIWGLKNTEAFFGQGTRLTVV.

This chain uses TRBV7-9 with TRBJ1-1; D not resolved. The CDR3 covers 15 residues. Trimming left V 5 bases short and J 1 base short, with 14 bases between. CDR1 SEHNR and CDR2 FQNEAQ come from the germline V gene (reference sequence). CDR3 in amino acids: CASSPLDGWNTEAFF. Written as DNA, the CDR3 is TGTGCCAGCAGCCCCTTAGATGGCTGGAACACTGAAGCTTTCTTT.

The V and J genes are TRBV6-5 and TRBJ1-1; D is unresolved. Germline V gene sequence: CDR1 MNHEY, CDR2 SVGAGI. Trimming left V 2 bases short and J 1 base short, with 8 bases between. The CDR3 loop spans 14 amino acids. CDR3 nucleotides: TGTGCCAGCAGTTACGGTCCGGCGAACACTGAAGCTTTCTTT. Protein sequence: CASSYGPANTEAFF.

The CDR3 here is CASSPSGTGQETQYF. CDR3 coding DNA: TGTGCCAGCAGCCCGTCAGGGACAGGCCAAGAGACCCAGTACTTC. This chain connects TRBV9 to TRBJ2-5, with 8 bases matching TRBD1. V shed 4 bases and J 1 base; nucleotides not matched to a gene: 6. The CDR3 runs 15 residues. Germline CDR1 reads SGDLS; CDR2 reads YYNGEE.

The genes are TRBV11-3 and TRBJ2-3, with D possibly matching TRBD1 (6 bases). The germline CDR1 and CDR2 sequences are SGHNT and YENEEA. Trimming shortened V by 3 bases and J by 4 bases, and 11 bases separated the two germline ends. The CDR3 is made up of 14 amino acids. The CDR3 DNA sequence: TGTGCCAGCAGCTTGGGGGCCGGCGCAGATACGCAGTATTTT. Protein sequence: CASSLGAGADTQYF.

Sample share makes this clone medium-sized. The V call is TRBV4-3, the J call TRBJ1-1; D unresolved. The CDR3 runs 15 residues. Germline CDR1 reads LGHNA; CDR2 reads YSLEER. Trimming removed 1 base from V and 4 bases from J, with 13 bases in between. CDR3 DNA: TGCGCCAGCAGCCAAGTGCCTGGGAGGGCCACTGAAGCTTTCTTT. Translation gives CASSQVPGRATEAFF.

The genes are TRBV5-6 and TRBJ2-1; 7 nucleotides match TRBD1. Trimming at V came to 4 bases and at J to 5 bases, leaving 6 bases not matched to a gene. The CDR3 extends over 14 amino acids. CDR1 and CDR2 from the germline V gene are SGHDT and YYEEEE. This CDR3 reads CASSRDSFHNEQFF. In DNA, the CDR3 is TGTGCCAGCAGCCGGGACAGTTTTCACAATGAGCAGTTCTTC.

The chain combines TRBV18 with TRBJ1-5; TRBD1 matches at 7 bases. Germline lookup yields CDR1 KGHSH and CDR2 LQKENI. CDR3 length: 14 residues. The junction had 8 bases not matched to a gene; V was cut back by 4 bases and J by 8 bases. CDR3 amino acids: CASSRDSQSEPQHF. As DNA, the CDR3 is TGTGCCAGCTCACGGGACAGCCAATCTGAGCCCCAGCATTTT.

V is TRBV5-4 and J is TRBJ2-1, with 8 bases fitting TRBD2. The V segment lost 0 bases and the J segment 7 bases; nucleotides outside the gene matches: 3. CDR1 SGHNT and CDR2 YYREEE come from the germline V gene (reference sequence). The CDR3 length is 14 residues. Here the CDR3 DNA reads TGTGCCAGCAGCTTGGCCAAGCGGGGGAATGAGCAGTTCTTC. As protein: CASSLAKRGNEQFF. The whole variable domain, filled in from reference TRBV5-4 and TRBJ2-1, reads ETGVTQSPTHLIKTRGQQVTLRCSSQSGHNTVSWYQQALGQGPQFIFQYYREEENGRGNFPPRFSGLQFPNYSSELNVNALELDDSALYLCASSLAKRGNEQFFGPGTRLTVL.